What follows describes a single TCR beta chain. Antigen unknown. The data belong to a study of T cell responses to AZD1222 COVID-19 vaccine. Study-wide results and caveats: With dominance at 160-218 and 743-854, vaccine-associated CD4 TCRs spanned spike.

The length of the CDR3 is 13 residues. Trimming at V came to 4 bases and at J to 8 bases, leaving 6 bases not matched to a gene. Profiled with immunoSEQ multiplex PCR; TCRdb holds only in-frame clones, not every one. The sample holds about 120,000 clones; roughly 90% are singletons and the top ten take around 14%. The sample was peripheral blood, taken on day 0 of AZD1222 vaccination. This sequence originates from an adult in good health. The chain recombines TRBV12-3 or TRBV12-4 with TRBJ1-1; 8 bases are a match to TRBD1. The CDR3 DNA follows: TGTGCCAGCAGTTCCTCACAGGGGGTAGAAGCTTTCTTT. It specifies CASSSSQGVEAFF.